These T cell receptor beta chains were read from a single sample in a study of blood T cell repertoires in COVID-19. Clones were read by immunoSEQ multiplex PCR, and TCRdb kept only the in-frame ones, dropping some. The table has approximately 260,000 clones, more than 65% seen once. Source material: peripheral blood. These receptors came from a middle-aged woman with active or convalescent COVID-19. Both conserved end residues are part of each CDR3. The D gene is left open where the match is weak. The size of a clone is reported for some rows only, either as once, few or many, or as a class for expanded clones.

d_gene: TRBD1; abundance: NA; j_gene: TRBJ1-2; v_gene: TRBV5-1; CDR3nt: TGCGCCAGCAGCTTGGAACAGGGGTTTGGCTACACCTTC; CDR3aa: CASSLEQGFGYTF
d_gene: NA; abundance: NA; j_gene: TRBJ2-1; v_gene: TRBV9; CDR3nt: TGTGCCAGCAGCGTAGCTACCCGGGGGAGCTCCTACAATGAGCAGTTCTTC; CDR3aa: CASSVATRGSSYNEQFF
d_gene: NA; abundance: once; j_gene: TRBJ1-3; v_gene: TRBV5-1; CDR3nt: TGCGCCAGCAGCTTGGATTACGCCGGGAACACCATATATTTT; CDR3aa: CASSLDYAGNTIYF
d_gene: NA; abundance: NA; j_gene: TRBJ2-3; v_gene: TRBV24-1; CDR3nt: TGTGCCACTACCCAGGGAGATACGCAGTATTTT; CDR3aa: CATTQGDTQYF
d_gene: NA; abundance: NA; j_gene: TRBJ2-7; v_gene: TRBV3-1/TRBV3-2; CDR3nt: TGTGCCAGCAGGAATGAAGGGGCCACTCTGTTC; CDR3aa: CASRNEGATLF
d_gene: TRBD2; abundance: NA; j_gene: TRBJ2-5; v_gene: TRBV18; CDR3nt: TGTGCCAGCTCCCGGGGGGATCAAGAGACCCAGTACTTC; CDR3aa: CASSRGDQETQYF
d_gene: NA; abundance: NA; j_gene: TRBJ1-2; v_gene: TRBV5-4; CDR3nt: TGTGCCAGCAGCCCTGGCGGGCTGGGCTCTAACTATGGCTACACCTTC; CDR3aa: CASSPGGLGSNYGYTF
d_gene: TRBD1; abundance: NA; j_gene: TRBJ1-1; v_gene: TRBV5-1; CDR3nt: TGCGCCAGCAGCAACCGGGACAGGGGCGAGGAGACTGAAGCTTTCTTT; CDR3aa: CASSNRDRGEETEAFF
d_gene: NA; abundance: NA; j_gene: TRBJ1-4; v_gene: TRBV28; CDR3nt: TGTGCCAGCACCGGGGCAACTAATGAAAAACTGTTTTTT; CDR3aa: CASTGATNEKLFF
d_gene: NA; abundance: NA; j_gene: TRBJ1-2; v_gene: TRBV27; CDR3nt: TGTGCCAGCAAGAGGGAGTGGGCAGGGGCCTCAGCCGGCTATGGCTACACCTTC; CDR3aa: CASKREWAGASAGYGYTF
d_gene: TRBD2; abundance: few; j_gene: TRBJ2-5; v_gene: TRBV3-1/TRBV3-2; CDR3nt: TGTGCCAGCAGCCAAGAATTTGCAGGCCGGGGGGTGACCCAGTACTTC; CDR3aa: CASSQEFAGRGVTQYF
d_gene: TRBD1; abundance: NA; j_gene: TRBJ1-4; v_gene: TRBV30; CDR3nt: TGTGCCTGGAGTCGTGGGACAGGGGATAATGAAAAACTGTTTTTT; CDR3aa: CAWSRGTGDNEKLFF
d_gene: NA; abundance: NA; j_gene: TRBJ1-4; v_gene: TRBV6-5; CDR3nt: TGTGCCAGCAGTTACCACAGGGACCTTAATGAAAAACTGTTTTTT; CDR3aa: CASSYHRDLNEKLFF
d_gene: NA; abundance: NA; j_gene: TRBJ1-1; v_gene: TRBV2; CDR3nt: TGTGCCAGCAGCATCGGGCAGGGCGCTGAAGCTTTCTTT; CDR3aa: CASSIGQGAEAFF
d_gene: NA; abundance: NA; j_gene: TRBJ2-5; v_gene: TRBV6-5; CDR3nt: TGTGCCAGCAGCCCAGTATCCCAAGAGACCCAGTACTTC; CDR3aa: CASSPVSQETQYF
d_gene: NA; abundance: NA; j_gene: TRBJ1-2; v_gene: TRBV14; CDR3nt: TGTGCCAGCAGCCAAGAGGACAGCTATGGCTACACCTTC; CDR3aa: CASSQEDSYGYTF